These 26 T cell receptor beta chains came from one sample sequenced in a study of T cell repertoires in cytomegalovirus infection. TCRdb independently ran MiXCR on the reads; one entry per CDR3 protein. The data contain roughly 860,000 distinct CDR3 sequences, 32% of them seen just once; the ten biggest clones take up 9.5% to 15%. What these receptors recognize is not known. This specimen was cultured CD8+ T cells from PBMCs, taken from culture after CMV antigen stimulation. These receptors all come from a human donor in good health (CMV status not recorded). Some clones in this sample may be carry-over from other donors' samples.

This clonotype was counted between two and nine times. The chain carries TRBV7-9 and TRBJ1-1, with a tentative D call TRBD1 (6 bases). There are 16 residues in the CDR3. Germline assignment: CDR1 SEHNR and CDR2 FQNEAQ (reference sequence). V lost 3 bases, J lost 1 base, and 15 bases lay in between. The CDR3 DNA reads as TGTGCCAGCAGCTTTTCCGGGGGGCGATCGAACACTGAAGCTTTCTTT. This sequence encodes CASSFSGGRSNTEAFF.

This clonotype was picked up a small number of times. The chain uses TRBV7-9 and TRBJ2-1, with D maybe TRBD1 (7 bases). Germline V gene data show CDR1 as SEHNR and CDR2 as FQNEAQ (reference sequence). Trimming took 1 base from V and 7 from J, leaving 17 bases between them. The CDR3 spans 16 residues. The CDR3 DNA is TGTGCCAGCAGCTTAGGGACAGGAGGGACGAGAAATGAGCAGTTCTTC. Its protein product is CASSLGTGGTRNEQFF.

This clonotype was picked up a small number of times. The chain employs TRBV2 and TRBJ2-1, with D uncertain. Germline CDR1 reads SNHLY; CDR2 reads FYNNEI. The germline V and J ends were trimmed by 10 bases and 7 bases, with 8 bases remaining between them. The CDR3 spans 10 residues. This CDR3 is CATLGNEQFF. The CDR3 DNA is TGTGCCACCCTGGGTAATGAGCAGTTCTTC.

The chain links TRBV12-3 or TRBV12-4 to TRBJ1-5, with no clear D. This CDR3 has 16 residues. Trimming took off 1 base at V and 0 bases at J, with 10 bases between the two ends. The CDR3 is CASSLGGRNSNQPQHF. The CDR3 DNA is TGTGCCAGCAGTTTAGGGGGTAGAAATAGCAATCAGCCCCAGCATTTT.

This clonotype has a count of ten or more. The V call is TRBV7-9, the J call TRBJ2-7; D assignment may be TRBD1 or TRBD2 (5 bases each). This CDR3 has 14 residues. Germline V lookup: CDR1 SEHNR, CDR2 FQNEAQ (reference sequence). Trimming took off 5 bases at V and 2 bases at J, with 13 bases between the two ends. The CDR3 sequence: CASSPPGTAYEQYF. The CDR3 nucleotides are TGTGCCAGCAGCCCTCCGGGGACCGCCTACGAGCAGTACTTC.

This chain connects TRBV12-3 or TRBV12-4 to TRBJ1-2; 7 bases match TRBD1. The length of the CDR3 is 16 residues. V was pared by 7 bases and J by 2 bases, with 13 bases of the junction left unmatched. The CDR3 reads CASTMSNRGFNYGYTF. The CDR3 bases are TGTGCCAGCACCATGAGTAACAGGGGATTCAACTATGGCTACACCTTC.

This clonotype was counted only a few times. The chain combines TRBV4-1 with TRBJ2-1; D ambiguous. V was clipped by 4 bases and J by 7 bases, with 11 bases between them. The CDR3 runs 13 residues. The germline V gene has CDR1 MGHRA and CDR2 YSYEKL. The CDR3 loop is CASSLRSGNEQFF. Here the CDR3 DNA reads TGCGCCAGCAGCCTTCGCTCTGGGAATGAGCAGTTCTTC.

This clonotype has a handful of counts. At one of its ends the junction is not consistent with the germline gene, which may arise from a read error. CDR3 DNA sequence: TGTGCCAGCAGTGAGAGCGGGGGGTACAGTGAGCAGTTCTTC. Encoded protein: CASSESGGYSEQFF. This chain uses TRBV6-1 with TRBJ2-1, with TRBD2 matching over 9 bases. The CDR3 is 14 amino acids. Looked up from germline, CDR1 is MNHNS and CDR2 is SASEGT.

The chain recombines TRBV6-2 or TRBV6-3 with TRBJ2-7, with TRBD2 as a possible D gene (5 bases). The V end lost 4 bases, the J end lost 1 base, and 8 bases lay between the germline ends. Germline V gene data show CDR1 as MNHEY and CDR2 as SVGEGT. The CDR3 is 13 amino acids. In DNA, the CDR3 is TGTGCCAGCAGTTCCACTAGATCCTACGAGCAGTACGTC. It encodes CASSSTRSYEQYV.

Here the CDR3 reads CASGFDTGGGRTDTQYF. As DNA, the CDR3 is TGTGCTAGTGGTTTTGATACGGGGGGGGGTCGCACAGATACGCAGTATTTT. V is TRBV12-5 and J is TRBJ2-3; 8 positions match TRBD2. The length of the CDR3 is 17 residues. V lost 3 bases to trimming and J lost 1 base; unmatched junction nucleotides: 9. In germline, CDR1 is LGHNT, CDR2 FRNRAP.

The table lists this clonotype with a few counts. The chain is built from TRBV4-3 and TRBJ1-1; D gene uncertain. The length of the CDR3 is 16 residues. CDR1 and CDR2 from the germline V gene are LGHNA and YSLEER. With 4 bases removed from V and 0 bases from J, the gap between germline ends came to 15 bases. The CDR3 nucleotides are TGCGCCAGCAGCCCTTCTTGGGTTTTCCTGAACACTGAAGCTTTCTTT. It specifies CASSPSWVFLNTEAFF.

This clonotype was picked up a small number of times. The rearrangement links TRBV7-9 to TRBJ2-6, with 7 bases matching TRBD1. The length of the CDR3 is 18 residues. Germline V gene lookup returns CDR1 SEHNR and CDR2 FQNEAQ (reference sequence). Trimming removed 3 bases from V and 0 bases from J; junction bases left unmatched: 8. DNA of the CDR3: TGTGCCAGCAGCTTCGGGGACAGACCCCGCTCTGGGGCCAACGTCCTGACTTTC. It specifies CASSFGDRPRSGANVLTF.

CDR3 loop: CASRLRLNTEAFF. The CDR3 nucleotides read TGCGCCAGCAGGCTTCGGCTGAACACTGAAGCTTTCTTT. J is TRBJ1-1 and V is TRBV4-1; no clear D. Germline V gene lookup returns CDR1 MGHRA and CDR2 YSYEKL. Trimming pared 6 bases from V and 0 bases from J, leaving 8 bases between. The CDR3 spans 13 residues.

At least ten counts were recorded for this clonotype. J is TRBJ2-3 and V is TRBV6-1, with 7 positions matching TRBD1. V lost 0 bases, J lost 4 bases, and 4 bases stayed unmatched. Germline lookup yields CDR1 MNHNS and CDR2 SASEGT. The CDR3 loop spans 15 amino acids. The CDR3 loop is CASSEAEGGADTQYF. In DNA form, the CDR3 reads TGTGCCAGCAGTGAAGCTGAAGGGGGCGCAGATACGCAGTATTTT.

This clonotype was seen a few times. The chain carries TRBV6-5 and TRBJ2-7, with TRBD2 identical over 12 bases. This CDR3 has 15 residues. CDR1 is MNHEY and CDR2 is SVGAGI in the germline V gene. V shed 6 bases and J 2 bases; nucleotides not matched to a gene: 5. Here the CDR3 reads CASSSTSGGTYEQYV. In nucleotides, the CDR3 is TGTGCCAGCAGCTCTACTAGCGGGGGGACCTACGAGCAGTACGTC.

V is TRBV27 and J is TRBJ1-2, with 7 bases lining up with TRBD1. This CDR3 contains 14 residues. The germline CDR1 and CDR2 sequences are MNHEY and SMNVEV (reference sequence). With V trimmed by 2 bases and J by 4 bases, 4 bases remained unmatched. The CDR3 is CASSLGGGTYGYTF. CDR3 bases: TGTGCCAGCAGTTTAGGAGGGGGCACCTATGGCTACACCTTC.

This clonotype was detected only a few times. V is TRBV7-8 and J is TRBJ1-2; D might be TRBD1 (6 bases). Per the germline V gene, CDR1 is SGHVS and CDR2 is FQNEAQ. This CDR3 is 12 amino acids long. Trimming removed 5 bases from V and 8 bases from J, with 12 bases in between. Here the CDR3 DNA reads TGTGCCAGCAGCGGCCGGACAGTCGGCTACACCTTC. This sequence encodes CASSGRTVGYTF.

V usage is TRBV28 and J usage is TRBJ1-5, with a weak D call TRBD1 (6 bases). Trimming removed 6 bases at V and 6 bases at J, with 21 bases between. CDR1 and CDR2 from the germline V gene are MDHEN and SYDVKM. The CDR3 runs 16 residues. This CDR3 is CASSPPDRPVFQPQHF. In nucleotides, the CDR3 is TGTGCCAGCAGCCCTCCCGACAGGCCTGTTTTTCAGCCCCAGCATTTT. The whole variable domain, filled in from reference TRBV28 and TRBJ1-5, reads DVKVTQSSRYLVKRTGEKVFLECVQDMDHENMFWYRQDPGLGLRLIYFSYDVKMKEKGDIPEGYSVSREKKERFSLILESASTNQTSMYLCASSPPDRPVFQPQHFGDGTRLSIL.

This clonotype has a handful of counts. V is TRBV4-2 and J is TRBJ2-1; D gene ambiguous. CDR1 is LGHNA, CDR2 YNFKEQ, per germline. V was pared by 7 bases and J by 7 bases, with 14 bases between. This CDR3 spans 13 amino acids. CDR3 region: CASTHTGENEQFF. CDR3 DNA: TGTGCCAGCACCCATACTGGGGAAAATGAGCAGTTCTTC.

The chain recombines TRBV29-1 with TRBJ1-2; perhaps TRBD1 as D (6 bases). Looked up from germline, CDR1 is SQVTM and CDR2 is ANQGSEA. V was trimmed by 3 bases and J by 0 bases, leaving 11 bases between them. The CDR3 contains 14 residues. The CDR3 reads CSVEGTRANYGYTF. The CDR3 nucleotides read TGCAGCGTTGAGGGGACACGAGCTAACTATGGCTACACCTTC.

The rearrangement uses TRBV3-1 and TRBJ2-1, with D possibly TRBD2 on 5 matching bases. Germline V gene lookup returns CDR1 LGHDT and CDR2 YNNKEL (reference sequence). The CDR3 is made up of 13 amino acids. V lost 8 bases, J lost 0 bases, and 8 bases lay in between. The DNA of the CDR3 is TGTGCCAGCGCCGGGGACTCCTACAATGAGCAGTTCTTC. Protein sequence: CASAGDSYNEQFF.

This rearrangement joins TRBV29-1 to TRBJ2-2, with D maybe TRBD1 (7 bases). The V and J ends lost 2 bases and 3 bases respectively, with 13 bases between them. The CDR3 covers 15 residues. Germline V gene sequence: CDR1 SQVTM, CDR2 ANQGSEA. The CDR3 DNA reads TGCAGCGTTGAATGGCGGGACAGTTACACCGGGGAGCTGTTTTTT. It translates to CSVEWRDSYTGELFF.

This clonotype was seen many times. The chain has TRBV7-2 and TRBJ2-7; D is possibly TRBD1 (6 bases). V was clipped by 4 bases and J by 4 bases, with 17 bases between them. The CDR3 loop spans 15 amino acids. CDR1 is SGHTA and CDR2 is FQGNSA in the germline V gene. As DNA, the CDR3 is TGTGCCAGCAGCTACCACCGGGACACCCCTTACGAGCAGTACTTC. Residues: CASSYHRDTPYEQYF.

The rearrangement links TRBV15 to TRBJ2-1; 7 nucleotides agree with TRBD1. This CDR3 has 15 residues. Germline CDR1 reads LNHNV; CDR2 reads YYDKDF (reference sequence). The V gene end was trimmed by 2 bases and the J gene end by 7 bases; junction bases not matched to a gene: 8. The CDR3 loop reads CATSRLWDRINEQFF. The DNA for the CDR3 is TGTGCCACCAGCAGACTTTGGGACAGAATTAATGAGCAGTTCTTC.

This clonotype was seen only a few times. This chain joins TRBV6-6 and TRBJ1-3; D call uncertain. In germline, CDR1 is MNHNY, CDR2 SVGAGI (reference sequence). V was shortened by 2 bases and J by 3 bases, with 5 bases between the two germline ends. The CDR3 length is 13 residues. CDR3 coding DNA: TGTGCCAGCAGTTACAGCAATGGAAACACCATATATTTT. Translating gives CASSYSNGNTIYF.

V and J are TRBV27 and TRBJ2-7; 9 positions match TRBD2. The CDR3 extends over 15 amino acids. V lost 6 bases and J lost 5; bases outside the gene matches: 11. Germline CDR1 is MNHEY and CDR2 is SMNVEV (reference sequence). CDR3 nucleotides: TGTGCCAGCAGCCATAGCGGGGGATTGTACGACGAGCAGTACTTC. Residues: CASSHSGGLYDEQYF.